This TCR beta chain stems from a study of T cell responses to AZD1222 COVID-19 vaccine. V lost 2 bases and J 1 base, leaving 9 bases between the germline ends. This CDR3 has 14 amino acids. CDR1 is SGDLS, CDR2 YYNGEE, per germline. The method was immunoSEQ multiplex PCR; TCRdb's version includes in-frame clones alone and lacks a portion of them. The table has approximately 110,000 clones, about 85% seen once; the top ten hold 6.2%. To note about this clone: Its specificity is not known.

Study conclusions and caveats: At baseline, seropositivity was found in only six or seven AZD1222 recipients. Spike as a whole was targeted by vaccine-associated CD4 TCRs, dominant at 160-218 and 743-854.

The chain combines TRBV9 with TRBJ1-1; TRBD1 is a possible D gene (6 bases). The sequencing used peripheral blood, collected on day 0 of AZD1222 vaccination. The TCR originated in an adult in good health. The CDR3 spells CASSVGAWNTEAFF. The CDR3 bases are TGTGCCAGCAGCGTGGGGGCTTGGAACACTGAAGCTTTCTTT.